The rows below give T cell receptor beta chains drawn from one sample of a study of shared clonotypes between healthy human individuals. Clones were sequenced by immunoSEQ multiplex PCR, and TCRdb holds only the in-frame ones, with some missing. Of 1,400,000 or so clones in the sample, roughly 98.5% are singletons; the top ten hold 0.3% to 0.45%. The source material was naive CD4+ T cells sorted from blood. All receptors come from a man aged 25-45 years in good health. CDR3s include the opening cysteine and the closing phenylalanine or tryptophan. Each record gives: V gene, J gene, D gene, CDR3 protein, CDR3 DNA. A D gene is named only where the DNA matches it firmly.

TRBV6-1	TRBJ2-7	NA	CATEYQGGLTYEQYF	TGTGCCACCGAATACCAGGGGGGCCTGACCTACGAGCAGTACTTC
TRBV7-3	TRBJ2-1	TRBD2	CASSPDRTSVYEQFF	TGTGCCAGCAGCCCCGATCGTACTAGCGTCTATGAGCAGTTCTTC
TRBV19	TRBJ2-7	TRBD2	CASSRKTGTSGGEQYF	TGTGCCAGTAGTAGAAAGACCGGGACTAGCGGAGGGGAGCAGTACTTC
TRBV7-9	TRBJ2-6	NA	CASSLHSGANVLTF	TGTGCCAGCAGCTTACACTCTGGGGCCAACGTCCTGACTTTC
TRBV2	TRBJ2-1	TRBD2	CASTPGLAYNEQFF	TGTGCCAGCACCCCGGGACTAGCGTACAATGAGCAGTTCTTC
TRBV6-4	TRBJ2-1	TRBD1	CASSDSGQLFF	TGTGCCAGCAGTGACTCGGGACAGCTGTTCTTC
TRBV18	TRBJ2-1	TRBD1	CASSPLDRVSYNEQFF	TGTGCCAGCTCACCCTTGGACAGGGTCTCCTACAATGAGCAGTTCTTC
TRBV11-2	TRBJ2-7	NA	CASSLGVSAGQQYF	TGTGCCAGCAGCTTAGGTGTTTCGGCAGGGCAGCAGTACTTC
TRBV5-6	TRBJ2-3	NA	CASSLKGGSTDTQYF	TGTGCCAGCAGCTTGAAGGGGGGTAGCACAGATACGCAGTATTTT
TRBV5-6	TRBJ2-1	TRBD2	CASSPTGGAYNEQFF	TGTGCCAGCAGTCCAACGGGAGGCGCCTACAATGAGCAGTTCTTC
TRBV7-3	TRBJ2-1	TRBD1	CASSQTTGAYNEQFF	TGTGCCAGCAGCCAAACAACAGGGGCCTACAATGAGCAGTTCTTC
TRBV6-1	TRBJ1-4	NA	CASSELKSGGKLFF	TGTGCCAGCAGTGAGCTTAAAAGTGGGGGGAAACTGTTTTTT
TRBV29-1	TRBJ1-4	NA	CSAASGEKLFF	TGCAGCGCTGCTTCCGGTGAAAAACTGTTTTTT
TRBV19	TRBJ2-7	TRBD1	CASSPALSGTGFYEQYF	TGTGCCAGTAGTCCTGCTTTGTCTGGGACAGGGTTCTACGAGCAGTACTTC
TRBV7-2	TRBJ2-3	TRBD1	CASSSSIGQGAADTQYF	TGTGCCAGCAGCTCATCGATTGGACAGGGGGCAGCAGATACGCAGTATTTT
TRBV19	TRBJ2-1	TRBD1	CASSIGRDRGHEQFF	TGTGCCAGTAGTATCGGAAGGGACAGGGGGCATGAGCAGTTCTTC
TRBV7-9	TRBJ1-2	NA	CASSLNSGTLKGYTF	TGTGCCAGCAGCTTAAATTCAGGAACCTTGAAGGGCTACACCTTC
TRBV9	TRBJ1-5	TRBD1	CASSRQGSGQPQHF	TGTGCCAGCAGCCGACAGGGTTCGGGTCAGCCCCAGCATTTT
TRBV18	TRBJ1-1	NA	CASSPYRDTNTEAFF	TGTGCCAGCTCACCATATCGGGACACGAACACTGAAGCTTTCTTT
TRBV29-1	TRBJ1-1	NA	CSGEFTEAFF	TGCAGCGGCGAGTTCACTGAAGCTTTCTTT
TRBV10-3	TRBJ2-3	NA	CAISESGKDTQYF	TGTGCCATCAGTGAGTCTGGCAAGGATACGCAGTATTTT
TRBV11-3	TRBJ2-1	TRBD1	CASSLETGETYNEQFF	TGTGCCAGCAGCTTAGAGACAGGGGAAACCTACAATGAGCAGTTCTTC
TRBV19	TRBJ1-5	NA	CASINRDGNQPQHF	TGTGCCAGTATTAACAGGGACGGCAATCAGCCCCAGCATTTT
TRBV4-1	TRBJ1-1	NA	CASSQVLNTEAFF	TGCGCCAGCAGCCAGGTATTGAACACTGAAGCTTTCTTT
TRBV28	TRBJ2-2	NA	CAARQSGTGELFF	TGTGCCGCACGTCAGTCGGGGACCGGGGAGCTGTTTTTT
TRBV14	TRBJ2-7	NA	CASSQDMRDEQYF	TGTGCCAGCAGCCAAGATATGAGAGACGAGCAGTACTTC
TRBV7-2	TRBJ2-6	NA	CASSLVQGLGSGANVLTF	TGTGCCAGCAGCTTAGTGCAGGGCCTTGGCTCTGGGGCCAACGTCCTGACTTTC
TRBV23-1	TRBJ1-4	NA	CASSQTMGAANEKLFF	TGCGCCAGCAGTCAGACTATGGGGGCGGCTAATGAAAAACTGTTTTTT
TRBV2	TRBJ1-1	NA	CASSELIQTDTEAFF	TGTGCCAGCAGTGAATTGATACAGACTGACACTGAAGCTTTCTTT
TRBV15	TRBJ2-3	TRBD2	CATSRGGTSGRAVDTQYF	TGTGCCACCAGCAGAGGCGGTACTAGCGGGAGGGCCGTAGATACGCAGTATTTT
TRBV7-9	TRBJ1-2	NA	CASSLTPGFYGYTF	TGTGCCAGCAGCTTAACCCCCGGATTCTATGGCTACACCTTC
TRBV18	TRBJ2-1	TRBD1	CASSPLGTGDYNEQFF	TGTGCCAGCTCACCCCTTGGGACAGGGGATTACAATGAGCAGTTCTTC
TRBV2	TRBJ1-2	NA	CASSEQGFGHGYTF	TGTGCCAGCAGTGAACAAGGTTTTGGACATGGCTACACCTTC
TRBV4-3	TRBJ2-3	NA	CASSQDRGTDTQYF	TGCGCCAGCAGCCAAGATCGGGGCACAGATACGCAGTATTTT